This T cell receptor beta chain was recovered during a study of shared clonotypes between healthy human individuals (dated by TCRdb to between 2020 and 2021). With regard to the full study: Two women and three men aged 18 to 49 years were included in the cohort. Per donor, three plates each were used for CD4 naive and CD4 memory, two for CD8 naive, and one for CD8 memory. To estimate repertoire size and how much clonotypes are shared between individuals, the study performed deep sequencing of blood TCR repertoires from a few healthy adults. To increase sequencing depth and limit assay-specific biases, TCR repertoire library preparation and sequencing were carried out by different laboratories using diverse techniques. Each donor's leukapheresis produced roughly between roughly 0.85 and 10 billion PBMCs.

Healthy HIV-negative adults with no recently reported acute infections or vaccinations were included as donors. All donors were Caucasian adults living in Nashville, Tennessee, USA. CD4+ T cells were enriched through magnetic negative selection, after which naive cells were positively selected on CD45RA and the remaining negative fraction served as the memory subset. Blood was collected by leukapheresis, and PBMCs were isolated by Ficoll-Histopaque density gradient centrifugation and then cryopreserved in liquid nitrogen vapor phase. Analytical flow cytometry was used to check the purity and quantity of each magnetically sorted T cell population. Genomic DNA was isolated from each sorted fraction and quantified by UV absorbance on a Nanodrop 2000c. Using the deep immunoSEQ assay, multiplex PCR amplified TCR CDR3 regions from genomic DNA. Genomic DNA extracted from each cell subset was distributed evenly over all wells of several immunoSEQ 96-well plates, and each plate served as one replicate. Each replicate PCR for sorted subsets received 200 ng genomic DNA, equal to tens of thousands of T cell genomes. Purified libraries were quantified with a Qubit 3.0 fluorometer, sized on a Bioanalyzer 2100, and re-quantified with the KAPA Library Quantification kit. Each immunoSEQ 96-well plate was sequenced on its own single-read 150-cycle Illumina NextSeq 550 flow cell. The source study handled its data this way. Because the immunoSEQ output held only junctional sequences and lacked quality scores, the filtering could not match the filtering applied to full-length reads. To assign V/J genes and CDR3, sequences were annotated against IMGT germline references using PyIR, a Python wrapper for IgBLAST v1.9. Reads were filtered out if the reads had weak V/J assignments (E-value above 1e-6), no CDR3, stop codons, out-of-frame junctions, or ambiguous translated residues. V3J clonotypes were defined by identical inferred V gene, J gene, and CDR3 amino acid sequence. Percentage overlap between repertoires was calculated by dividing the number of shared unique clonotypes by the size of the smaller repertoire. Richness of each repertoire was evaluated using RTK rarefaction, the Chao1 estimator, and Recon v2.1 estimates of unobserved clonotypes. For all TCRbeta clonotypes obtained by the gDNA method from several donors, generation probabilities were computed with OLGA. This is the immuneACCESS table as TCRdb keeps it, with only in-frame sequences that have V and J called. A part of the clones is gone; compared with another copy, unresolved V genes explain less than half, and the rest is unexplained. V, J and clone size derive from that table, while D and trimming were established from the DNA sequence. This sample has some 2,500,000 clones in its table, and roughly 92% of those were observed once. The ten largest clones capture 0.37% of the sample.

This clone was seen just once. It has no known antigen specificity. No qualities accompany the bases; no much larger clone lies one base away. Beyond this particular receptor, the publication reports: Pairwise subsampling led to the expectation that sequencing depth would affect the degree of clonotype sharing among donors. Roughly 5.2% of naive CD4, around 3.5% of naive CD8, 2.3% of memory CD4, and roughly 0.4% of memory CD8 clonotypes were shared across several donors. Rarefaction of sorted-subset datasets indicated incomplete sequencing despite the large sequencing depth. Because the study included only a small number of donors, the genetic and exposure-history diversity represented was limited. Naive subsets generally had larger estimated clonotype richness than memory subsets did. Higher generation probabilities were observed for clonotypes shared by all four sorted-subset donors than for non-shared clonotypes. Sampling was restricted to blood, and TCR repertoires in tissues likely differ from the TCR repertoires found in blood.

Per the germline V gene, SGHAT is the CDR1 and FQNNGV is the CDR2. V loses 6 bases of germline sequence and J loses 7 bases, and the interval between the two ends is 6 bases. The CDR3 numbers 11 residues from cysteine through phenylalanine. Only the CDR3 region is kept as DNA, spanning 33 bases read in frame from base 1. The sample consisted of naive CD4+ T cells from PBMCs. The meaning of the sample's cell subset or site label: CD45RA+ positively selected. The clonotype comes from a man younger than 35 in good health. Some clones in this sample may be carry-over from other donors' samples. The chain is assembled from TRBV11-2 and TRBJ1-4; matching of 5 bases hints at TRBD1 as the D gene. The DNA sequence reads TGTGCCAGCAGGGGGACTGAAAAACTGTTTTTT. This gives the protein CASRGTEKLFF. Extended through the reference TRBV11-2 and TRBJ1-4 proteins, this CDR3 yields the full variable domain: EAGVAQSPRYKIIEKRQSVAFWCNPISGHATLYWYQQILGQGPKLLIQFQNNGVVDDSQLPKDRFSAERLKGVDSTLKIQPAKLEDSAVYLCASRGTEKLFFGSGTQLSVL.